The clone carrying this T cell receptor beta chain was recorded many times. Its antigen is not known. A single record per CDR3 protein comes from TCRdb applying MiXCR to the reads. The sample contains 60,000 to 85,000 distinct CDR3 sequences, about 23% of which appear only once. These data come from a study of T cell repertoires in cytomegalovirus infection. Study results and caveats: In two of eight donors, the top clonotype was HLA-C-restricted CMV-specific.

This CDR3 is 15 amino acids long. CDR1 is SEHNR and CDR2 is FQNEAQ in the germline V gene (reference sequence). The ends were cut back, 4 bases at V and 4 bases at J, with 16 bases in the middle. V is TRBV7-9 and J is TRBJ1-1; D is possibly TRBD1 (6 bases). The sample was PBMCs, sequenced either directly or after in vitro stimulation (not recorded which). This sequence was found in a human donor in good health (CMV status not recorded). Some clones in this sample may be carry-over from other donors' samples. Here the CDR3 DNA reads TGTGCCAGCAGCTCCATGACAGGCTCGGGCACTGAAGCTTTCTTT. This encodes CASSSMTGSGTEAFF.